This TCR beta chain is from a study of cytomegalovirus exposure and HLA in healthy donors. The primer mix had 60 Vbeta and 13 Jbeta primers. Repertoires were generated with immunoSEQ multiplex PCR, while TCRdb's copy carries only in-frame clones and drops some. The sample lists about 140,000 clones, 65% to 75% occurring once. CDR3 length equals 17 residues. Trimming pared 5 bases from V and 2 bases from J, leaving 19 bases between. Germline V gene sequence: CDR1 MNHEY, CDR2 SMNVEV (reference sequence). The source material was PBMCs. This clonotype was sampled from a man aged 60 to 75 in good health and CMV-seronegative. The V call is TRBV27, the J call TRBJ1-3; D may be TRBD1 (5 bases). The CDR3 loop is CASSDHLTGRTGNTIYF. The CDR3 bases are TGTGCCAGCAGTGACCACTTAACAGGACGGACTGGAAACACCATATATTTT.